This record covers a single TCR beta chain. The antigen is not known. The data stem from a study of cytomegalovirus exposure and HLA in healthy donors. As for the study in general: Earlier sequencing of approximately 200 million T cells yielded approximately 100 million unique TCR beta sequences. Study findings and constraints: There were several of the most significant clusters that appeared linked to common viral pathogens in a later analysis. A list of roughly 160 TCR beta chains associated with cytomegalovirus was given.

Primers for the PCR totalled 60 Vbeta and 13 Jbeta. Only in-frame clones appear in the TCRdb table, and some are missing; sequencing was by immunoSEQ multiplex PCR. The top ten hold approximately 0.99% of the sample, which has roughly 120,000 clones, 80% to 85% seen once. V dropped 4 bases and J dropped 2; count of bases not matched to a gene: 8. Germline loops: CDR1 SGHDN, CDR2 FVKESK. There are 16 residues in the CDR3. V is TRBV14 and J is TRBJ2-1; 7 nucleotides line up with TRBD2. The specimen sequenced was PBMCs. The source is a woman aged 25 to 39 in good health and CMV-seronegative. In DNA form, the CDR3 reads TGTGCCAGCAGCCTCTGGCGGGAGCACACCTACAATGAGCAGTTCTTC. As protein: CASSLWREHTYNEQFF.